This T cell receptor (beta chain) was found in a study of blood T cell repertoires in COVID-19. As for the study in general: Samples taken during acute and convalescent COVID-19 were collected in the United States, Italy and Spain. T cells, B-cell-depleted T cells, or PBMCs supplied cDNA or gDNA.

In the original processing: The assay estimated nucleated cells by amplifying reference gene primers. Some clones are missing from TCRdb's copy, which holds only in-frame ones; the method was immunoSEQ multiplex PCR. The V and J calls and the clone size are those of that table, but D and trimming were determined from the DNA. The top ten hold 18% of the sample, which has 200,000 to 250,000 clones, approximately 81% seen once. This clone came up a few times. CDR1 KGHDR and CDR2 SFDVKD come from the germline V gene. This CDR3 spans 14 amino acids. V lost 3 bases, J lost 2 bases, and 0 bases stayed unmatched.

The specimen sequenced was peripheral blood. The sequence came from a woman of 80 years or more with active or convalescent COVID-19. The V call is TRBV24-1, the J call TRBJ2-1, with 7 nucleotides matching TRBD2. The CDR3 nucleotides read TGTGCCACCAGTGATAGCGGGGCCTACAATGAGCAGTTCTTC. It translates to CATSDSGAYNEQFF.